In its sample, the clone carrying this T cell receptor beta chain was seen a few times. The entry originates in a study of T-cell reconstitution after alpha-beta-depleted transplantation in children. V shed 2 bases and J 3 bases; nucleotides not matched to a gene: 9. The CDR3 is 17 residues long. From germline, CDR1 is MNHEY and CDR2 SVGAGI. The authors prepared the TCRbeta library with unique molecular identifiers. Via MiXCR, TCRdb re-called the PCR reads, giving one row per CDR3 protein. Of around 200,000 distinct CDR3 sequences in the sample, about 9.2% were seen once. Source: PBMCs from the stem cell graft donor, taken from the stem cell graft. The gene calls are TRBV6-5 and TRBJ1-1; 10 bases align to TRBD1. This sequence was found in a human donor who donated a stem cell graft to a child with acute lymphoblastic leukemia. CDR3: CASSYGGQGFWDTEAFF. The DNA for the CDR3 is TGTGCCAGCAGTTACGGGGGACAGGGGTTCTGGGACACTGAAGCTTTCTTT.